The clone carrying this TCR beta chain has a count of ten or more. Its target is unknown. Both TCR beta VDJ combination and CDR3 sequence profiling were carried out. Genomic DNA was the template for this profiling. One entry per CDR3 protein results from TCRdb running MiXCR on the reads. This sample carries under 350,000 distinct CDR3 sequences, 45% to 65% of them seen once, and the ten largest clones take approximately 8.2%. Germline V lookup: CDR1 SGHTS, CDR2 YDEGEE. V was clipped by 5 bases and J by 2 bases; unmatched bases: 8. The CDR3 has 15 residues. The sample originates from a study of CD8+CD57+ T cells in acquired aplastic anemia. Study-level findings and limits: Found in both controls and patients were about 30 CD8+ CDR3 sequences. No significant difference in CD8+ Simpson's diversity was found between patients and controls.

The clonotype was recovered from a human donor with severe aplastic anemia or a healthy control (not recorded which). The rearrangement links TRBV5-8 to TRBJ2-7; 9 nucleotides agree with TRBD1. Sequenced: sorted CD4+, CD8+, or CD8+CD57+ T cells (not recorded which) from PBMCs. CDR3 DNA: TGTGCCAGCAGAAACCCCGGGACAGGGACCTACGAGCAGTACTTC. It codes for CASRNPGTGTYEQYF.